This T cell receptor beta chain appears in the sequencing data of a study of cytomegalovirus exposure and HLA in healthy donors. On the study more broadly: The approximately 700 first-cohort repertoires shared a platform with the 130 or so validation repertoires, as reported in a later analysis. Regarding the study as a whole: Cytomegalovirus association was assigned to about 150 TCR beta chains.

For this clone: What it recognizes is unknown.

The length of the CDR3 is 15 residues. Germline values: CDR1 SGHTA, CDR2 FQGNSA. V shed 4 bases, J shed 5 bases, and the junction held 9 bases outside the gene matches. Libraries were prepared by immunoSEQ multiplex PCR; TCRdb keeps only in-frame clonotypes and omits some of them. The table has 200,000 to 300,000 clones, approximately 87% seen once. The rearrangement uses TRBV7-2 and TRBJ2-5; TRBD2 matches at 8 bases. This TCR was recovered from a man aged 18 to 30 in good health and CMV-seronegative. Sequencing was done on a sample of PBMCs. CDR3 in amino acids: CASSYSAGAWETQYF. CDR3 nucleotide sequence: TGTGCCAGCAGCTACTCAGCGGGAGCTTGGGAGACCCAGTACTTC.